Presented here are 23 T cell receptor beta chains from one specimen sequenced in a study of T cell responses to AZD1222 COVID-19 vaccine. Some clones are missing from TCRdb's copy, which holds only in-frame ones; the method was immunoSEQ multiplex PCR. The repertoire consists of around 120,000 clones, with 90% to 95% occurring once and the leading ten covering roughly 2%. The sequencing here drew on peripheral blood, taken on day 0 of AZD1222 vaccination. The receptors come from an adult in good health.

The gene calls are TRBV29-1 and TRBJ1-5; unclear D gene. With 7 bases removed from V and 4 bases from J, the gap between germline ends came to 11 bases. The length of the CDR3 is 12 residues. Germline V lookup: CDR1 SQVTM, CDR2 ANQGSEA. The CDR3, as DNA: TGCAGCGCTAGGACGGAAAATCAGCCCCAGCATTTT. Protein sequence: CSARTENQPQHF.

This chain connects TRBV7-3 to TRBJ2-7; D unclear. Trimming took off 5 bases at V and 2 bases at J, with 7 bases between the two ends. Germline V lookup: CDR1 SGHTA, CDR2 FQGTGA. This CDR3 is built from 12 residues. The CDR3 region is CASSGFTYEQYF. The CDR3 DNA is TGTGCCAGCAGCGGATTTACCTACGAGCAGTACTTC.

The CDR3 sequence: CASSEWDPTNEKLFF. CDR3 nucleotide sequence: TGTGCCAGCAGTGAATGGGACCCAACTAATGAAAAACTGTTTTTT. V gene TRBV25-1 combines with J gene TRBJ1-4; TRBD1 might be the D (5 bases). Germline V gene lookup returns CDR1 MGHDK and CDR2 SYGVNS. V lost 1 base to trimming and J lost 0 bases, with 6 bases between them. The CDR3 runs to 15 residues. Supplemented by reference TRBV25-1 and TRBJ1-4, the full variable domain reads EADIYQTPRYLVIGTGKKITLECSQTMGHDKMYWYQQDPGMELHLIHYSYGVNSTEKGDLSSESTVSRIRTEHFPLTLESARPSHTSQYLCASSEWDPTNEKLFFGSGTQLSVL.

This clone appeared a single time. The chain employs TRBV5-6 and TRBJ2-1, with 8 bases matching TRBD2. Germline CDR1 is SGHDT and CDR2 is YYEEEE. J lost 12 bases, V lost 1 base, and 18 bases had no gene match. This CDR3 spans 17 amino acids. Written as DNA, the CDR3 is TGTGCCAGCAGCTTGAGCCGCGTCGGGGGGGTCTCGACACGGCAGTTCTTC. Its translation: CASSLSRVGGVSTRQFF.

The rearrangement links TRBV19 to TRBJ2-3; 8 bases fit TRBD2. CDR3 length: 16 residues. In germline, CDR1 is LNHDA, CDR2 SQIVND (reference sequence). Unmatched junction bases numbered 9, after V lost 3 bases and J lost 4 bases. The CDR3 here is CASSIGLAPTADTQYF. The CDR3 DNA is TGTGCCAGTAGTATCGGACTAGCCCCTACGGCAGATACGCAGTATTTT.

The V call is TRBV6-4, the J call TRBJ2-1; 8 bases are a match to TRBD1. The CDR3 totals 16 residues. V gave up 3 bases and J gave up 3 bases; unmatched junction bases: 7. CDR1 is MRHNA and CDR2 is SNTAGT in the germline V gene. The CDR3: CASSEYWGTGYNEQFF. The CDR3 coding sequence is TGTGCCAGCAGTGAGTACTGGGGGACAGGCTACAATGAGCAGTTCTTC.

This chain uses TRBV7-9 with TRBJ2-7; D gene ambiguous. Germline CDR1 and CDR2: SEHNR and FQNEAQ (reference sequence). With 8 bases removed from V and 1 base from J, the gap between germline ends came to 15 bases. CDR3 length: 14 residues. The CDR3 spells CASGKKTASYEQYF. CDR3 coding DNA: TGTGCCAGCGGAAAAAAGACTGCATCCTACGAGCAGTACTTC.

The chain has TRBV11-1 and TRBJ2-7; D assignment may be TRBD1 or TRBD2 (5 bases each). Per the germline V gene, CDR1 is SGHAT and CDR2 is FQDESV (reference sequence). This CDR3 has 16 residues. Trimming removed 5 bases at V and 0 bases at J, with 17 bases between. The CDR3 here is CASSRRRDATSYEQYF. The CDR3 bases are TGTGCCAGCAGCCGCCGCAGGGACGCCACCTCCTACGAGCAGTACTTC. Complete variable domain (other parts from reference TRBV11-1 and TRBJ2-7): EAEVAQSPRYKITEKSQAVAFWCDPISGHATLYWYRQILGQGPELLVQFQDESVVDDSQLPKDRFSAERLKGVDSTLKIQPAELGDSAMYLCASSRRRDATSYEQYFGPGTRLTVT.

The chain recombines TRBV6-2 or TRBV6-3 with TRBJ1-1; 9 nucleotides agree with TRBD1. Germline loops: CDR1 MNHEY, CDR2 SVGEGT. The CDR3 length is 16 residues. V trimming: 5 bases; J trimming: 4 bases; junction bases outside the gene matches: 11. CDR3 coding DNA: TGTGCCAGCAGTCGGAACCTCGGGACAGGGAGCACTGAAGCTTTCTTT. Translation: CASSRNLGTGSTEAFF.

V and J are TRBV5-4 and TRBJ2-7; D not resolved. There are 14 residues in the CDR3. CDR1 and CDR2 (germline): SGHNT, YYREEE (reference sequence). V lost 2 bases, J lost 2 bases, and 11 bases lay in between. The DNA of the CDR3 is TGTGCCAGCAGCTTCGCGGAGAACGCCTACGAGCAGTACTTC. Translated: CASSFAENAYEQYF.

Here the CDR3 DNA reads TGTGCCAGCACCTCCTGGGCTAGCGGGATTAATGAGCAGTTCTTC. It encodes CASTSWASGINEQFF. V and J are TRBV28 and TRBJ2-1; 9 bases align to TRBD2. This CDR3 region has 15 residues. CDR1 is MDHEN, CDR2 SYDVKM, per germline. After removal of 7 bases from V and 7 bases from J, the junction contained 11 bases not matched to a gene.

J is TRBJ1-5 and V is TRBV2; 8 nucleotides match TRBD1. The length of the CDR3 is 15 residues. The germline CDR1 and CDR2 sequences are SNHLY and FYNNEI. V shed 6 bases and J 1 base; nucleotides not matched to a gene: 5. The CDR3 DNA reads TGTGCCAGCAGAATGGCAGGGGGCAGCAATCAGCCCCAGCATTTT. This codes for CASRMAGGSNQPQHF.

V is TRBV4-2 and J is TRBJ1-1, with 8 nucleotides matching TRBD1. Germline trimming cut 4 bases from V and 6 bases from J; bases unmatched to any gene: 4. The CDR3 length is 13 residues. Looked up from germline, CDR1 is LGHNA and CDR2 is YNFKEQ. The CDR3 region is CASSLPDRAEAFF. CDR3 nucleotides: TGTGCCAGCAGCCTTCCGGACAGGGCTGAAGCTTTCTTT.

The chain joins TRBV5-1 to TRBJ2-1; 12 bases agree with TRBD2. This CDR3 has 21 amino acids. The V gene end was trimmed by 3 bases and the J gene end by 7 bases; junction bases not matched to a gene: 23. Germline V gene sequence: CDR1 SGHRS, CDR2 YFSETQ. The CDR3 is CASSSTFTILAGGRSGNEQFF. As DNA, the CDR3 is TGCGCCAGCAGCTCCACTTTCACCATACTAGCGGGAGGACGGTCGGGTAATGAGCAGTTCTTC.

The chain employs TRBV6-5 and TRBJ1-2; 8 nucleotides agree with TRBD1. Trimming removed 10 bases from V and 4 bases from J; junction bases left unmatched: 8. The CDR3 is made up of 13 amino acids. Per germline, CDR1 MNHEY and CDR2 SVGAGI. The chain's CDR3 is CATHRGFGYGYTF. CDR3 nucleotides: TGTGCCACGCACAGGGGGTTCGGCTATGGCTACACCTTC.

V gene TRBV11-3 combines with J gene TRBJ2-2; TRBD1 aligns across 8 bases. This CDR3 spans 17 amino acids. The junction had 9 bases not matched to a gene; V was cut back by 5 bases and J by 1 base. The germline gives CDR1 SGHNT, CDR2 YENEEA. The CDR3 DNA reads TGTGCCAGCAGCCATGTACGGGGACAGGAGAACACCGGGGAGCTGTTTTTT. Its translation: CASSHVRGQENTGELFF.

The chain couples TRBV4-3 to TRBJ2-1; D not certain. The CDR3 consists of 15 residues. V was clipped by 0 bases and J by 6 bases, with 12 bases between them. Germline V gene sequence: CDR1 LGHNA, CDR2 YSLEER. CDR3 nucleotide sequence: TGCGCCAGCAGCCAAGATCCCCAGGACGCCAATGAGCAGTTCTTC. Residues: CASSQDPQDANEQFF.

This clone was observed once. The rearrangement links TRBV19 to TRBJ2-5; TRBD2 might be the D (5 bases). Germline V gene data show CDR1 as LNHDA and CDR2 as SQIVND (reference sequence). The V end lost 7 bases, the J end lost 1 base, and 13 bases lay between the germline ends. The CDR3 loop spans 14 amino acids. The CDR3 loop reads CASKGELLQETQYF. CDR3 bases: TGTGCCAGTAAGGGAGAACTACTCCAAGAGACCCAGTACTTC.

The chain recombines TRBV5-4 with TRBJ1-2; no reliable D call. There are 12 residues in the CDR3. Trimming shortened V by 3 bases and J by 8 bases, and 11 bases separated the two germline ends. Germline V gene data show CDR1 as SGHNT and CDR2 as YYREEE (reference sequence). The CDR3: CASSWTIGGYTF. The CDR3 DNA reads as TGTGCCAGCAGCTGGACCATAGGGGGCTACACCTTC.

The rearrangement uses TRBV11-3 and TRBJ1-1; D not certain. CDR1 is SGHNT and CDR2 is YENEEA in the germline V gene. Trimming took 4 bases from V and 7 from J, leaving 13 bases between them. This CDR3 has 13 residues. CDR3 loop: CASSYEQTIEAFF. Here the CDR3 DNA reads TGTGCCAGCAGCTATGAACAGACTATTGAAGCTTTCTTT.

The table lists this clone with a count of one. CDR3 sequence: CASSTQGFGNTEAFF. In nucleotides, the CDR3 is TGTGCCAGCAGCACACAGGGTTTTGGGAACACTGAAGCTTTCTTT. The chain uses TRBV11-3 and TRBJ1-1; TRBD1 is a possible D gene (6 bases). This CDR3 is built from 15 residues. Looked up from germline, CDR1 is SGHNT and CDR2 is YENEEA. The V end was cut by 5 bases, the J end by 1 base, with 14 bases between. Complete variable domain (other parts from reference TRBV11-3 and TRBJ1-1): EAGVVQSPRYKIIEKKQPVAFWCNPISGHNTLYWYLQNLGQGPELLIRYENEEAVDDSQLPKDRFSAERLKGVDSTLKIQPAELGDSAVYLCASSTQGFGNTEAFFGQGTRLTVV.

The V gene is TRBV6-4, the J gene TRBJ2-1; 9 positions match TRBD2. The CDR3 is made up of 15 amino acids. Looked up from germline, CDR1 is MRHNA and CDR2 is SNTAGT. The V segment lost 3 bases and the J segment 1 base; nucleotides outside the gene matches: 1. In DNA, the CDR3 is TGTGCCAGCAGTGAGACTAGCGGATCCTACAATGAGCAGTTCTTC. Protein: CASSETSGSYNEQFF.

The genes are TRBV30 and TRBJ1-2, with no clear D. This CDR3 has 13 residues. Germline CDR1 is GTSNPN and CDR2 is SVGIG (reference sequence). V was clipped by 4 bases and J by 6 bases, with 15 bases between them. The CDR3 region has the DNA TGTGCCTGGAACGCGAACATCGGGCATGGCTACACCTTC. Protein sequence: CAWNANIGHGYTF.